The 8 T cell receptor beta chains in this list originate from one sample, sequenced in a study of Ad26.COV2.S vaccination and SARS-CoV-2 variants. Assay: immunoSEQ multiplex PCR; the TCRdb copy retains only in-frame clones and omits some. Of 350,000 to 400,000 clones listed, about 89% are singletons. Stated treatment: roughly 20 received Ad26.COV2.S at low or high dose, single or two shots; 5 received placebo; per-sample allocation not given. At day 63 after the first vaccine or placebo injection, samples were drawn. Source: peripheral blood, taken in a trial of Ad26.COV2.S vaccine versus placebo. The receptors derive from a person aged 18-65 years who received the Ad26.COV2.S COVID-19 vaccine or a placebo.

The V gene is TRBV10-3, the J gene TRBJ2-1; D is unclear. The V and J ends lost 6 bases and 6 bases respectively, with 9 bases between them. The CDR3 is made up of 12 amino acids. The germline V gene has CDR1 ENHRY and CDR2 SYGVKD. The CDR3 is CAIRSSSNEQFF. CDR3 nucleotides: TGTGCCATCAGATCATCGAGCAATGAGCAGTTCTTC.

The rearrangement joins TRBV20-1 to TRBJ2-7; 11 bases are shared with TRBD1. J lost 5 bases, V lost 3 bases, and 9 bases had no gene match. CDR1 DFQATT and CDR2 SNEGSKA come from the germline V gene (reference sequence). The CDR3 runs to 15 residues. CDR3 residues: CSASPIRDRGDEQYF. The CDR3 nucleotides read TGCAGTGCTAGTCCGATCCGGGACAGGGGGGACGAGCAGTACTTC.

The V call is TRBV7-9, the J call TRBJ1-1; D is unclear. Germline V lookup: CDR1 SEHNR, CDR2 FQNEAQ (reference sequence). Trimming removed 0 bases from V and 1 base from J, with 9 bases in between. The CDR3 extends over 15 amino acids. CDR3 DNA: TGTGCCAGCAGCTTAGCAATGCCAGCGAACACTGAAGCTTTCTTT. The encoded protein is CASSLAMPANTEAFF.

The CDR3 bases are TGTGCCATTGCCCCCGACTCGGTCACAGATACGCAGTATTTT. Amino acids: CAIAPDSVTDTQYF. The chain has TRBV10-3 and TRBJ2-3; no definite D call. This CDR3 spans 14 amino acids. Looked up from germline, CDR1 is ENHRY and CDR2 is SYGVKD. V lost 9 bases and J 2 bases, leaving 15 bases between the germline ends.

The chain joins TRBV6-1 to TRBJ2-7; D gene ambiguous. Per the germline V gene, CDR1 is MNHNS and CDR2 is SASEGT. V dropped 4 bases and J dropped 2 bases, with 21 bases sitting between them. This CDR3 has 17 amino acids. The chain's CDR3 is CASSGIIDRVLTYEQYF. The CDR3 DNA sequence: TGTGCCAGCAGTGGTATCATAGATCGGGTCCTCACCTACGAGCAGTACTTC.

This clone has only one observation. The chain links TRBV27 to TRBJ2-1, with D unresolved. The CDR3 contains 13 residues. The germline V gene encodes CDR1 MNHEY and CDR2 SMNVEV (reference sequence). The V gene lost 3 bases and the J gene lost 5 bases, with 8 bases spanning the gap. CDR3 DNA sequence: TGTGCCAGCAGTTTTGGAGCCAACAATGAGCAGTTCTTC. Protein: CASSFGANNEQFF.

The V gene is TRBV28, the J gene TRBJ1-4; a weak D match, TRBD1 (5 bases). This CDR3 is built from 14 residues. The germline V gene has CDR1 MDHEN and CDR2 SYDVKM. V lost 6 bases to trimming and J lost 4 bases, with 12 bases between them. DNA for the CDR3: TGTGCCAGCAGCACGGGACTGTTTAATGAAAAACTGTTTTTT. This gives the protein CASSTGLFNEKLFF.

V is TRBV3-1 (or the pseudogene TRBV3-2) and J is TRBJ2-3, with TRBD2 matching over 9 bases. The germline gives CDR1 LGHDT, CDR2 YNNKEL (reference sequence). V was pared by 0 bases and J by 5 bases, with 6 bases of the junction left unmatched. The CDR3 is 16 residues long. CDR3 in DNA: TGTGCCAGCAGCCAAGAAGTAGCGGGGGCGAAAGATACGCAGTATTTT. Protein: CASSQEVAGAKDTQYF.